These T cell receptor beta chains were read from a single sample in a study of shared clonotypes between healthy human individuals. Data came from immunoSEQ multiplex PCR; TCRdb stores just in-frame clones and leaves some out. Of about 2 million clones in the sample, roughly 95% are singletons; the top ten hold 0.95% to 1.5%. The sequenced material came from naive CD8+ T cells sorted from blood. The receptors were gathered from a man between 18 and 29 years old in good health. The CDR3 runs from the conserved cysteine through the conserved F or W. Fields, in order: J gene, clone size, V gene, D gene, CDR3 protein, CDR3 DNA. D genes are given only for firm matches. Rows may omit the clone size; those that give it use once, few, many or a size class.

>TRBJ2-2|.|TRBV27|.
CARVVPGELFF
TGTGCCAGAGTTGTTCCCGGGGAGCTGTTTTTT
>TRBJ2-3|once|TRBV7-8|TRBD2
CASSRQLAGATDTQYF
TGTGCCAGCAGCAGGCAACTAGCGGGGGCCACAGATACGCAGTATTTT
>TRBJ2-7|.|TRBV14|.
CASSQAPGHPYEQYF
TGTGCCAGCAGCCAAGCTCCGGGACACCCATACGAGCAGTACTTC
>TRBJ1-6|.|TRBV7-9|TRBD1
CASSLSGTGESPLHF
TGTGCCAGCAGCTTAAGCGGGACAGGGGAGTCACCCCTCCACTTT
>TRBJ2-7|.|TRBV10-2|.
CASSESTGASYEQYF
TGCGCCAGCAGTGAATCCACAGGTGCCTCCTACGAGCAGTACTTC
>TRBJ2-3|.|TRBV11-2|TRBD2
CASSLSGGRVGSTDTQYF
TGTGCCAGCAGCCTTAGCGGGGGGCGCGTGGGTAGCACAGATACGCAGTATTTT
>TRBJ2-1|.|TRBV2|TRBD2
CASSEETSVNEQFF
TGTGCCAGCAGTGAAGAGACTAGCGTAAATGAGCAGTTCTTC
>TRBJ1-5|.|TRBV4-2|.
CASSQDGGAGQPQHF
TGTGCCAGCAGCCAAGATGGGGGGGCCGGTCAGCCCCAGCATTTT
>TRBJ2-7|.|TRBV6-5|.
CASSYYLGAGSYEQYF
TGTGCCAGCAGTTACTACCTCGGGGCAGGGTCCTACGAGCAGTACTTC
>TRBJ1-2|.|TRBV30|.
CAWSDYSGHGYTF
TGTGCCTGGAGTGACTATTCAGGGCACGGCTACACCTTC
>TRBJ2-1|.|TRBV7-9|TRBD2
CASSRAELAGATYDEQFF
TGTGCCAGCAGCAGGGCGGAACTAGCGGGGGCAACGTATGATGAGCAGTTCTTC
>TRBJ1-1|.|TRBV9|.
CASSVGTGNTEAFF
TGTGCCAGCAGCGTGGGTACAGGGAACACTGAAGCTTTCTTT
>TRBJ2-2|.|TRBV10-1|.
CASSDSVTGELFF
TGCGCCAGCAGTGATAGCGTTACCGGGGAGCTGTTTTTT
>TRBJ1-2|.|TRBV28|.
CASSLPWGENGYTF
TGTGCCAGCAGTTTACCCTGGGGCGAAAATGGCTACACCTTC
>TRBJ2-7|.|TRBV19|.
CASSGPRQKPPYEQYF
TGTGCCAGTAGTGGCCCCCGACAGAAACCTCCCTACGAGCAGTACTTC
>TRBJ1-1|.|TRBV5-4|.
CASSRTMNTEAFF
TGTGCCAGCAGCCGGACGATGAACACTGAAGCTTTCTTT
>TRBJ2-3|.|TRBV28|.
CASSLTLPDTQYF
TGTGCCAGCAGTTTAACGCTTCCTGATACGCAGTATTTT
>TRBJ2-5|.|TRBV18|TRBD2
CASSPGTSGSQETQYF
TGTGCCAGCTCACCCGGGACTAGCGGGAGCCAAGAGACCCAGTACTTC
>TRBJ2-2|.|TRBV5-1|.
CASSLAPLQGGGNTGELFF
TGCGCCAGCAGCTTGGCACCGTTACAGGGCGGGGGGAACACCGGGGAGCTGTTTTTT
>TRBJ2-7|.|TRBV10-2|.
CASSEMVGLSGYEQYF
TGCGCCAGCAGTGAGATGGTTGGGCTGTCGGGCTACGAGCAGTACTTC
>TRBJ1-4|.|TRBV30|.
CAWSFAGELFF
TGTGCCTGGAGTTTCGCGGGGGAACTGTTTTTT
>TRBJ2-1|.|TRBV10-2|.
CASSFNEQFF
TGCGCCAGCAGTTTCAATGAGCAGTTCTTC